The clone carrying this T cell receptor beta chain was recorded at least ten times. The authors ran a second PCR of about 6 to 11 cycles using a sample-barcoded 5' primer and a J-beta primer mix. MiXCR, applied by TCRdb to the 5' RACE reads, yields one record per CDR3 protein. The sample carries under 850,000 distinct CDR3 sequences, under 40% recorded once. Each individual donor underwent a draw of roughly 10 milliliters of peripheral blood. Germline CDR1 is MNHNS and CDR2 is SASEGT. This CDR3 is 13 amino acids long. Trimming at V came to 5 bases and at J to 5 bases, leaving 5 bases not matched to a gene. The data belong to a study of blood T cells in healthy people across ages.

The specimen was blood. This clonotype was obtained from a man aged 18 to 29 in good health. The V gene is TRBV6-1, the J gene TRBJ1-2; 7 bases are a match to TRBD1. The CDR3 DNA is TGTGCCAGCAGTACAGGGGCTTCGTATGGCTACACCTTC. Translating it yields CASSTGASYGYTF.